The 26 T cell receptor beta chains below come from one sample, sequenced in a study of blood T cell repertoires in COVID-19. Using immunoSEQ multiplex PCR, the repertoire was profiled, and TCRdb retains in-frame clones only, with some absent. Of roughly 110,000 clones detected, 76% appear once; the ten largest clones hold 5% to 8%. The sample was peripheral blood. The receptors stem from a man older than 75 with COVID-19, enrolled during active disease.

This clone was seen a handful of times. The chain uses TRBV10-3 and TRBJ1-1; no reliable D call. Trimming removed 6 bases from V and 4 bases from J, with 15 bases in between. The CDR3 totals 14 residues. Germline-derived CDR1 and CDR2 are ENHRY and SYGVKD. Here the CDR3 DNA reads TGTGCCATCAGCCCTGCAGGCATTACCACTGAAGCTTTCTTT. This encodes CAISPAGITTEAFF.

The chain links TRBV7-3 to TRBJ1-2, with unresolved D. This CDR3 has 13 amino acids. In germline, CDR1 is SGHTA, CDR2 FQGTGA. V dropped 5 bases and J dropped 8 bases, with 15 bases sitting between them. The CDR3 sequence is CASSDQTSRGYTF. CDR3 sequence (DNA): TGTGCCAGCAGCGACCAGACTTCTAGGGGCTACACCTTC.

This clone was seen a single time. This chain connects TRBV24-1 to TRBJ1-5; no reliable D call. The V gene lost 2 bases and the J gene lost 7 bases, with 14 bases spanning the gap. Per the germline V gene, CDR1 is KGHDR and CDR2 is SFDVKD. The CDR3 is 15 amino acids. The CDR3 sequence is CATSDSKGSGQPQHF. The CDR3 DNA reads TGTGCCACCAGTGATTCGAAGGGAAGCGGGCAGCCCCAGCATTTT.

The chain recombines TRBV28 with TRBJ2-7; TRBD2 matches at 7 bases. V shed 5 bases and J 0 bases; nucleotides not matched to a gene: 7. The CDR3 is 15 residues long. CDR1 is MDHEN and CDR2 is SYDVKM in the germline V gene. CDR3 region: CASSPLALSSYEQYF. For the CDR3, the DNA is TGTGCCAGCAGTCCACTAGCGCTAAGCTCCTACGAGCAGTACTTC.

This rearrangement joins TRBV4-3 to TRBJ2-5; TRBD2 matches at 10 bases. The junction had 7 bases not matched to a gene; V was cut back by 1 base and J by 5 bases. In germline, CDR1 is LGHNA, CDR2 YSLEER. The CDR3 loop spans 16 amino acids. Written as DNA, the CDR3 is TGCGCCAGCAGCCAAGGTCCAGCGGGAGGGCACGAGACCCAGTACTTC. Translated, it gives CASSQGPAGGHETQYF.

There are a few counts of this clone. The rearrangement links TRBV30 to TRBJ2-5, with D uncertain. Between the trimmed V and J ends, which lost 2 bases and 2 bases, there was a span of 9 bases. The CDR3 loop spans 13 amino acids. In germline, CDR1 is GTSNPN, CDR2 SVGIG (reference sequence). The CDR3 DNA reads as TGTGCCTGGAGTATACAAGAACAAGAGACCCAGTACTTC. Residues: CAWSIQEQETQYF.

The chain has TRBV10-2 and TRBJ1-1; 9 bases match TRBD1. Unmatched junction bases numbered 5, after V lost 6 bases and J lost 3 bases. The CDR3 has 14 residues. Germline assignment: CDR1 WSHSY and CDR2 SAAADI. CDR3 sequence: CASRQGALDTEAFF. The CDR3 region has the DNA TGCGCCAGCAGACAGGGGGCTTTGGACACTGAAGCTTTCTTT.

The genes are TRBV7-9 and TRBJ1-1; D remains unclear. Trimming removed 0 bases at V and 4 bases at J, with 9 bases between. Per the germline V gene, CDR1 is SEHNR and CDR2 is FQNEAQ (reference sequence). This CDR3 has 14 residues. The CDR3 sequence: CASSLARELTEAFF. The CDR3 DNA reads TGTGCCAGCAGCTTAGCTAGAGAGCTCACTGAAGCTTTCTTT.

This rearrangement joins TRBV7-2 to TRBJ2-5; 9 nucleotides line up with TRBD2. This CDR3 region has 15 residues. V was clipped by 1 base and J by 4 bases; unmatched bases: 4. CDR1 and CDR2 from the germline V gene are SGHTA and FQGNSA. The chain's CDR3 is CASSLVLSGGETQYF. As DNA, the CDR3 is TGTGCCAGCAGCTTAGTACTTAGCGGGGGAGAGACCCAGTACTTC.

As DNA, the CDR3 is TGTGCCAGCAGCCAAGGCTACCATGGCTACACCTTC. This encodes CASSQGYHGYTF. This sequence joins TRBV3-1 (or the pseudogene TRBV3-2) and TRBJ1-2, with D uncertain. This CDR3 is built from 12 residues. Trimming took 1 base from V and 6 from J, leaving 6 bases between them. Germline values: CDR1 LGHDT, CDR2 YNNKEL (reference sequence).

This rearrangement joins TRBV27 to TRBJ1-5, with 10 bases lining up with TRBD1. Germline V CDR1 and CDR2: MNHEY, SMNVEV (reference sequence). Unmatched junction bases numbered 18, after V lost 11 bases and J lost 2 bases. This CDR3 has 18 residues. CDR3 amino acids: CASRAGQGFSVGNQPQHF. DNA for the CDR3: TGTGCCTCCCGTGCGGGACAGGGGTTTTCTGTGGGCAATCAGCCCCAGCATTTT.

The table lists this clone with a count of one. The V gene is TRBV6-2 or TRBV6-3, the J gene TRBJ2-5; D is unclear. V was cut by 3 bases and J by 5 bases, with 10 bases left in between. This CDR3 has 13 amino acids. CDR1 is MNHEY and CDR2 is SVGEGT in the germline V gene. The CDR3, as DNA: TGTGCCAGCAGTTATGGCACCCAGGAGACCCAGTACTTC. Protein: CASSYGTQETQYF.

The chain joins TRBV7-6 to TRBJ1-1; 10 bases are shared with TRBD1. CDR3 length: 16 residues. After removal of 5 bases from V and 3 bases from J, the junction contained 9 bases not matched to a gene. Germline V gives CDR1 SGHVS, CDR2 FNYEAQ. This chain's CDR3 is CASSIRDRGLDTEAFF. CDR3 coding DNA: TGTGCCAGCAGCATCCGGGACAGGGGTCTGGACACTGAAGCTTTCTTT. Full variable domain (rest looked up from reference TRBV7-6 and TRBJ1-1): GAGVSQSPRYKVTKRGQDVALRCDPISGHVSLYWYRQALGQGPEFLTYFNYEAQQDKSGLPNDRFSAERPEGSISTLTIQRTEQRDSAMYRCASSIRDRGLDTEAFFGQGTRLTVV.

This clone occurred a few times. This chain joins TRBV18 and TRBJ2-3, with TRBD2 identical over 9 bases. The CDR3 is made up of 15 amino acids. V shed 4 bases, J shed 0 bases, and the junction held 2 bases outside the gene matches. Germline-derived CDR1 and CDR2 are KGHSH and LQKENI. The chain's CDR3 is CASSLTSGSTDTQYF. DNA of the CDR3: TGTGCCAGCTCACTAACTAGCGGGAGCACAGATACGCAGTATTTT.

CDR3 nucleotides: TGTGCCAGCAGTTTGATAGCGGGAGCCGGAGATACGCAGTATTTT. Its protein is CASSLIAGAGDTQYF. J is TRBJ2-3 and V is TRBV7-2; 9 bases fit TRBD2. The CDR3 is 15 residues long. With V trimmed by 6 bases and J by 5 bases, 9 bases remained unmatched. Germline CDR1 and CDR2: SGHTA and FQGNSA.

This clone was found once. The chain recombines TRBV7-3 with TRBJ2-3; TRBD2 matches 10 bases. This CDR3 comprises 16 residues. V dropped 3 bases and J dropped 5; count of bases not matched to a gene: 8. The germline CDR1 and CDR2 sequences are SGHTA and FQGTGA. The CDR3, as DNA: TGTGCCAGCAGCTTCGCTAGCGGGAGAGGTGGAGATACGCAGTATTTT. Its translation is CASSFASGRGGDTQYF.

The V gene is TRBV2, the J gene TRBJ2-1, with 10 bases that match TRBD2. V gave up 6 bases and J gave up 2 bases; unmatched junction bases: 10. Germline V gene lookup returns CDR1 SNHLY and CDR2 FYNNEI. The length of the CDR3 is 17 residues. CDR3 DNA sequence: TGTGCCAGCAGCGACAGCGGGAGGGCCCCTACCTACAATGAGCAGTTCTTC. Protein sequence: CASSDSGRAPTYNEQFF. Drawing the rest from reference TRBV2 and TRBJ2-1, the complete variable domain is EPEVTQTPSHQVTQMGQEVILRCVPISNHLYFYWYRQILGQKVEFLVSFYNNEISEKSEIFDDQFSVERPDGSNFTLKIRSTKLEDSAMYFCASSDSGRAPTYNEQFFGPGTRLTVL.

This clone was seen only a few times. This chain connects TRBV28 to TRBJ1-5; 8 bases are a match to TRBD1. The germline gives CDR1 MDHEN, CDR2 SYDVKM. The CDR3 is 18 amino acids. V shed 6 bases and J 3 bases; nucleotides not matched to a gene: 16. The CDR3 coding sequence is TGTGCCAGCAGCGACTTAGGTTCCTGGGACAGGATCAATCAGCCCCAGCATTTT. Translated, it gives CASSDLGSWDRINQPQHF.

The table lists this clone with a few counts. This chain uses TRBV7-6 with TRBJ1-5; possibly TRBD1 for D (5 bases). V lost 3 bases and J 2 bases, leaving 8 bases between the germline ends. Looked up from germline, CDR1 is SGHVS and CDR2 is FNYEAQ. The CDR3 covers 14 residues. CDR3 bases: TGTGCCAGCAGCTTGGAACAGGGCAATCAGCCCCAGCATTTT. The encoded protein is CASSLEQGNQPQHF.

This clone has just a few counts. This chain connects TRBV5-4 to TRBJ2-7; D is uncertain. Trimming removed 4 bases from V and 0 bases from J, with 5 bases in between. The CDR3 covers 12 residues. Germline CDR1 SGHNT, CDR2 YYREEE (reference sequence). CDR3 protein: CASSTDSYEQYF. CDR3 nucleotides: TGTGCCAGCAGCACAGACTCCTACGAGCAGTACTTC.

The rearrangement uses TRBV9 and TRBJ1-1; 9 bases map to TRBD1. CDR1 SGDLS and CDR2 YYNGEE come from the germline V gene. The CDR3 extends over 16 amino acids. The junction had 7 bases not matched to a gene; V was cut back by 4 bases and J by 0 bases. CDR3 nucleotides: TGTGCCAGCAGCCCCGGACAGGGGAAAATGAACACTGAAGCTTTCTTT. Protein: CASSPGQGKMNTEAFF.

This CDR3 is CASSPAGGRDYEQYF. The CDR3 DNA reads TGCGCCAGCAGCCCAGCGGGAGGGAGGGACTACGAGCAGTACTTC. V and J are TRBV5-1 and TRBJ2-7, with 10 positions matching TRBD2. Trimming at V came to 4 bases and at J to 3 bases, leaving 7 bases not matched to a gene. Germline CDR1 and CDR2: SGHRS and YFSETQ. The CDR3 is made up of 15 amino acids.

The V call is TRBV5-1, the J call TRBJ1-2; 8 nucleotides match TRBD1. Germline CDR1 reads SGHRS; CDR2 reads YFSETQ. The CDR3 has 15 amino acids. Trimming at V came to 0 bases and at J to 2 bases, leaving 3 bases not matched to a gene. The CDR3 sequence is CASSLGQGRNYGYTF. The CDR3 nucleotides are TGCGCCAGCAGCTTGGGACAGGGGAGAAACTATGGCTACACCTTC.

This rearrangement joins TRBV28 to TRBJ1-5; unclear D gene. CDR1 and CDR2 from the germline V gene are MDHEN and SYDVKM. V was cut by 3 bases and J by 4 bases, with 13 bases left in between. This CDR3 comprises 15 residues. CDR3 DNA: TGTGCCAGCAGTTTCAGGACTCTCGGTAATCAGCCCCAGCATTTT. It encodes CASSFRTLGNQPQHF.

This sequence joins TRBV19 and TRBJ1-5, with 8 bases that match TRBD1. Germline CDR1 reads LNHDA; CDR2 reads SQIVND (reference sequence). CDR3 length: 17 amino acids. V was pared by 5 bases and J by 9 bases, with 18 bases of the junction left unmatched. The CDR3 reads CASSPGDAGGVLGPQHF. The CDR3 DNA reads as TGTGCCAGTAGTCCGGGGGACGCAGGGGGCGTCCTAGGGCCCCAGCATTTT.

V gene TRBV2 combines with J gene TRBJ1-1, with TRBD1 identical over 9 bases. The germline CDR1 and CDR2 sequences are SNHLY and FYNNEI. V was clipped by 7 bases and J by 6 bases; unmatched bases: 3. This CDR3 comprises 12 residues. CDR3 loop: CASKGQGAEAFF. The CDR3, as DNA: TGTGCCAGCAAGGGACAGGGTGCTGAAGCTTTCTTT.